The clone carrying this T cell receptor (beta chain) was observed many times. The data were obtained in a study of read filtering for tumor transcriptome and immune sequencing. The library was built from about 400 ng RNA with molecular barcoded adaptors for alpha/delta and beta/gamma chains. TCRdb re-analysed the reads in MiXCR, keeping a single row per CDR3 protein. The sample lists tens of thousands of distinct CDR3 sequences, less than 15% seen once, with approximately 14% in the top ten. The V gene end was trimmed by 6 bases and the J gene end by 1 base; junction bases not matched to a gene: 5. This CDR3 comprises 15 residues. From germline, CDR1 is SGHRS and CDR2 YFSETQ.

This receptor was obtained from a donor at least 40 years old with multiple myeloma. The gene calls are TRBV5-1 and TRBJ2-5, with 11 nucleotides matching TRBD2. Sequencing was done on a sample of a population of CD138-negative cells sorted from bone marrow. In DNA, the CDR3 is TGCGCCAGCAACCGACTAGCGGGATTCCAAGAGACCCAGTACTTC. It is translated as CASNRLAGFQETQYF.